A single sample gave rise to the 21 T cell receptor beta chains below, sequenced in a study of shared clonotypes between healthy human individuals. Sequencing was performed with immunoSEQ multiplex PCR; in TCRdb, only in-frame clones are kept and a portion is missing. The sample lists around 1,100,000 clones, approximately 75% occurring once. The sequenced material came from memory CD4+ T cells from PBMCs. Subset noted: CD45RA-negative fraction. The receptors were sampled from a young man in good health. Some clones in this sample may be carry-over from other donors' samples.

On this clone itself: The same CDR3 can be traced to other DNA sequences in this sample. The J gene is TRBJ2-3, the V gene TRBV7-3; 11 bases are a match to TRBD1. This CDR3 has 15 amino acids. Germline CDR1 reads SGHTA; CDR2 reads FQGTGA. V was clipped by 5 bases and J by 6 bases; unmatched bases: 7. CDR3 in amino acids: CASSPRTGGYDTQYF. CDR3 DNA sequence: TGTGCCAGCAGCCCCCGGACAGGGGGCTACGATACGCAGTATTTT. The whole variable domain, filled in from reference TRBV7-3 and TRBJ2-3, reads GAGVSQTPSNKVTEKGKYVELRCDPISGHTALYWYRQSLGQGPEFLIYFQGTGAADDSGLPNDRFFAVRPEGSVSTLKIQRTERGDSAVYLCASSPRTGGYDTQYFGPGTRLTVL.

The chain has TRBV2 and TRBJ2-3, with 11 bases that match TRBD2. Germline CDR1 reads SNHLY; CDR2 reads FYNNEI. There are 20 residues in the CDR3. The junction had 23 bases not matched to a gene; V was cut back by 10 bases and J by 2 bases. CDR3 bases: TGTGCCACCCTCCGGAGGGCAGGGATTACTAGCGGGAGAAACACAGATACGCAGTATTTT. It yields the protein CATLRRAGITSGRNTDTQYF.

The chain has TRBV7-2 and TRBJ1-4; D is unresolved. The CDR3 is 14 amino acids. Germline CDR1 is SGHTA and CDR2 is FQGNSA. The V and J ends lost 5 bases and 4 bases respectively, with 11 bases between them. The CDR3 loop reads CASSPTPLNEKLFF. CDR3 nucleotides: TGTGCCAGCAGCCCGACCCCGCTTAATGAAAAACTGTTTTTT.

For the CDR3, the DNA is TGCGCCAGCAGTCAATCGGGTCGCCTTACTTGTAACAGGGCCACAGATACGCAGTATTTT. Its protein product is CASSQSGRLTCNRATDTQYF. V gene TRBV23-1 combines with J gene TRBJ2-3, with D possibly matching TRBD1 (6 bases). TRBV23-1 is an ORF for which the function is uncertain. The CDR3 runs to 20 residues. Trimming took 0 bases from V and 2 from J, leaving 24 bases between them.

A few counts support this clone. The genes are TRBV7-2 and TRBJ1-1, with D perhaps TRBD1 (6 bases). The ends were cut back, 5 bases at V and 6 bases at J, with 16 bases in the middle. CDR1 and CDR2 (germline): SGHTA, FQGNSA. This CDR3 is built from 14 residues. The CDR3 nucleotides are TGTGCCAGCAGCCCCGGACAGATTAAGGCTGAAGCTTTCTTT. Its translation is CASSPGQIKAEAFF.

V and J are TRBV6-6 and TRBJ2-7; the match to TRBD2 covers 7 bases. The CDR3 contains 15 residues. The germline V gene has CDR1 MNHNY and CDR2 SVGAGI (reference sequence). Germline trimming cut 5 bases from V and 3 bases from J; bases unmatched to any gene: 10. CDR3 amino acids: CASSKGRAVDYEQYF. The CDR3 coding sequence is TGTGCCAGCAGTAAAGGGAGGGCCGTCGACTACGAGCAGTACTTC.

The chain is built from TRBV6-5 and TRBJ2-3; 7 bases fit TRBD1. This CDR3 has 16 residues. Germline lookup yields CDR1 MNHEY and CDR2 SVGAGI. J lost 3 bases, V lost 2 bases, and 8 bases had no gene match. The chain's CDR3 is CASSYLTGSATDTQYF. For the CDR3, the DNA is TGTGCCAGCAGTTACCTGACAGGGTCAGCAACAGATACGCAGTATTTT.

The chain uses TRBV4-2 and TRBJ2-6; D gene unclear. Germline V gene lookup returns CDR1 LGHNA and CDR2 YNFKEQ. V was cut by 2 bases and J by 0 bases, with 23 bases left in between. This CDR3 has 21 amino acids. The CDR3 loop reads CASSQLIAPAGQSSGANVLTF. CDR3 sequence (DNA): TGTGCCAGCAGCCAACTTATAGCCCCGGCAGGTCAGAGCTCTGGGGCCAACGTCCTGACTTTC.

V usage is TRBV14 and J usage is TRBJ1-2, with D unresolved. V lost 5 bases and J lost 3, with 13 bases in between. Per germline, CDR1 SGHDN and CDR2 FVKESK. The length of the CDR3 is 14 residues. CDR3: CASSNGWSDYGYTF. CDR3 in DNA: TGTGCCAGCAGCAATGGGTGGAGTGACTATGGCTACACCTTC.

The rearrangement uses TRBV7-2 and TRBJ2-5; 12 bases map to TRBD2. V shed 5 bases and J 4 bases; nucleotides not matched to a gene: 8. There are 16 residues in the CDR3. Per germline, CDR1 SGHTA and CDR2 FQGNSA. Here the CDR3 reads CASSPRGGLAGETQYF. CDR3 bases: TGTGCCAGCAGCCCGCGGGGGGGACTAGCGGGAGAGACCCAGTACTTC.

Only one count was recorded for this clone. V usage is TRBV27 and J usage is TRBJ2-2; D uncertain. Trimming stripped 2 bases from V and 8 bases from J, with 9 bases between. This CDR3 is 13 amino acids long. In germline, CDR1 is MNHEY, CDR2 SMNVEV (reference sequence). As DNA, the CDR3 is TGTGCCAGCAGTTTAGGGTTGGCGGGGGAGCTGTTTTTT. Its translation is CASSLGLAGELFF.

This clone turned up a few times. The chain has TRBV4-2 and TRBJ1-4, with unresolved D. Per germline, CDR1 LGHNA and CDR2 YNFKEQ. V was shortened by 3 bases and J by 7 bases, with 15 bases between the two germline ends. CDR3 length: 15 amino acids. The CDR3: CASSHLEGLVEKLFF. The CDR3 DNA reads TGTGCCAGCAGCCACCTAGAGGGTTTGGTTGAAAAACTGTTTTTT.

This rearrangement joins TRBV5-1 to TRBJ2-1; D tentatively fits TRBD1 or TRBD2 (6 bases each). Trimming took 5 bases from V and 6 from J, leaving 18 bases between them. CDR3 size: 15 residues. Germline CDR1 and CDR2: SGHRS and YFSETQ. CDR3 in DNA: TGCGCCAGCAGGGGGGCAGTGCAGGGAGGCAATGAGCAGTTCTTC. It specifies CASRGAVQGGNEQFF.

The gene calls are TRBV2 and TRBJ2-6, with D possibly being TRBD1 or TRBD2 (5 bases each). The CDR3 consists of 16 residues. The germline CDR1 and CDR2 sequences are SNHLY and FYNNEI. Trimming removed 7 bases at V and 0 bases at J, with 13 bases between. CDR3: CASTWDGRSGANVLTF. CDR3 coding DNA: TGTGCCAGCACCTGGGACGGTCGCTCTGGGGCCAACGTCCTGACTTTC.

The chain links TRBV5-6 to TRBJ2-7, with TRBD2 matching over 9 bases. Germline loops: CDR1 SGHDT, CDR2 YYEEEE. Trimming cost V 2 bases and J 3 bases; bases outside gene matches: 6. This CDR3 is 15 amino acids long. The CDR3 sequence is CASSFGLARDYEQYF. In nucleotides, the CDR3 is TGTGCCAGCAGCTTTGGACTAGCGCGAGACTACGAGCAGTACTTC.

This chain connects TRBV4-3 to TRBJ2-7; the match to TRBD1 covers 8 bases. The J segment lost 3 bases and the V segment lost 4 bases, leaving 8 bases of the junction unmatched. This CDR3 spans 15 amino acids. The V gene's germline CDR1 is LGHNA and CDR2 YSLEER. The chain's CDR3 is CASSPRTGPHYEQYF. CDR3 bases: TGCGCCAGCAGCCCCCGGACAGGGCCTCACTACGAGCAGTACTTC.

On this clone itself: This could be a read error, since a much larger clone is one nucleotide away. Other DNA sequences in the sample encode the same CDR3. In DNA, the CDR3 is TGCAGCGCCCAGGGGGGGATCTACGGCTACACCTTC. Encoded protein: CSAQGGIYGYTF. The chain links TRBV29-1 to TRBJ1-2; 7 bases fit TRBD1. Trimming removed 7 bases from V and 8 bases from J; junction bases left unmatched: 10. The CDR3 spans 12 residues. Germline CDR1 reads SQVTM; CDR2 reads ANQGSEA.

The gene calls are TRBV7-3 and TRBJ2-2; 11 bases map to TRBD1. V lost 5 bases and J lost 5; bases outside the gene matches: 7. The CDR3 sequence is 16 residues long. Germline lookup yields CDR1 SGHTA and CDR2 FQGTGA. The CDR3 here is CASSERTGGSTGELFF. The DNA of the CDR3 is TGTGCCAGCAGCGAGCGGACAGGGGGCAGTACCGGGGAGCTGTTTTTT.

The chain has TRBV2 and TRBJ2-7; the match to TRBD2 covers 10 bases. The trim removed 5 bases at V and 2 bases at J, leaving 0 bases unmatched. The CDR3 loop spans 13 amino acids. The germline CDR1 and CDR2 sequences are SNHLY and FYNNEI. CDR3 amino acids: CASSTSGTYEQYF. The CDR3 DNA reads as TGTGCCAGCAGTACTAGCGGGACCTACGAGCAGTACTTC.

CDR3 sequence reads: CASSVGRTIGTQYF. CDR3 in DNA: TGTGCCAGCAGCGTAGGACGGACTATAGGGACCCAGTACTTC. This chain uses TRBV9 with TRBJ2-5; TRBD2 is a possible D gene (6 bases). V was cut by 0 bases and J by 7 bases, with 13 bases left in between. Germline CDR1 reads SGDLS; CDR2 reads YYNGEE. This CDR3 has 14 amino acids.

V gene TRBV14 combines with J gene TRBJ2-5; 8 positions agree with TRBD2. Trimming cost V 5 bases and J 5 bases; bases outside gene matches: 4. Per the germline V gene, CDR1 is SGHDN and CDR2 is FVKESK. This CDR3 region has 13 residues. As DNA, the CDR3 is TGTGCCAGCAGCGGCTCTAGCGGGGAGACCCAGTACTTC. Translating it yields CASSGSSGETQYF.